This is a list of T cell receptor beta chains from one sample in a study of T cells in Graves' hyperthyroidism and ophthalmopathy. In TCRdb, the multiplex PCR reads were re-called with MiXCR into one record per CDR3 protein. Of a few hundred thousand distinct CDR3 sequences in the sample, roughly 25% were seen once. The sequencing input was blood. Receptors originate from a man aged 45-60 years with Graves' hyperthyroidism. Both conserved end residues are part of each CDR3. D genes are given only for firm matches. Size tells how often a clone was seen (once, few, many) or the class of an expanded clone, and some rows leave it out.

clone_size j_call d_call v_call cdr3_nt cdr3_aa
. TRBJ1-1 TRBD1 TRBV11-1 TGTGCCAGCAGCCCGCCCAGCAACAGACAGGGTGAAGCTTTCTTT CASSPPSNRQGEAFF
. TRBJ2-1 . TRBV5-6 TGTGCCAGCAGCTCGACTCGGAGCTCCTACAATGAGCAGTTCTTC CASSSTRSSYNEQFF
few TRBJ2-1 TRBD2 TRBV20-1 TGCAGTGCTAGGGGACTAGCGACAGGCTACAATGAGCAGTTCTTC CSARGLATGYNEQFF
. TRBJ2-4 TRBD1 TRBV2 TGTGCCAGCAGGGATGGCAGGGGGCAAGCCAAAAACATTCAGTACTTC CASRDGRGQAKNIQYF
. TRBJ2-7 TRBD1 TRBV12-3/TRBV12-4 TGTGCCAGCAGCTCCGAGGGGACAGGGGGTGGGCAGGACTTC CASSSEGTGGGQDF
. TRBJ2-7 . TRBV6-5 TGTGCCAGCAGTTACCGTTCTATGGAGGACGAGCAGTACTTC CASSYRSMEDEQYF
many TRBJ1-2 . TRBV3-1 TGTGCCAGCAGCCAAGCTTACGTTGGCTACACCTTC CASSQAYVGYTF
many TRBJ1-1 TRBD1 TRBV12-3/TRBV12-4 TGTGCCAGCACCCTACAGGGGGCCAACACTGAAGCTTTCTTT CASTLQGANTEAFF
. TRBJ2-7 . TRBV12-5 TGTGCTAGTGGTAGGTTCGACCACGAGCAGTACTTC CASGRFDHEQYF
few TRBJ2-7 TRBD1 TRBV6-5 TGTGCCAGCAGTTACGACAGGGGAGTATACGAGCAGTACTTC CASSYDRGVYEQYF
many TRBJ1-1 . TRBV28 TGTGCCAGCAGTTTATTCCAGGGTGACACTGAAGCTTTCTTT CASSLFQGDTEAFF
once TRBJ2-1 . TRBV6-1 TGTGCCAGCAGAACCGGGCCCTCGTACAATGAGCAGTTCTTC CASRTGPSYNEQFF
few TRBJ2-7 . TRBV4-1 TGCGCCAGCAGCGTACCCGGGGCCTACGAGCAGTACTTC CASSVPGAYEQYF
many TRBJ2-1 . TRBV12-3/TRBV12-4 TGTGCCAGCAGTTTTGGACCATCTGAGCAGTTCTTC CASSFGPSEQFF
. TRBJ1-2 TRBD1 TRBV19 TGTGCCAGTAGTATAAGGGGGACAGGGGGCGACTATGGCTACACCTTC CASSIRGTGGDYGYTF
many TRBJ2-7 . TRBV2 TGTGCCAGCAGTGAGGTCAGGGCGAACACCTACGAGCAGTACTTC CASSEVRANTYEQYF
many TRBJ2-5 . TRBV7-2 TGTGCCAGCAGCCCGGGATCCAACCAAGAGACCCAGTACTTC CASSPGSNQETQYF
many TRBJ2-2 . TRBV28 TGTGCCAGCCTAGAACCAAACACCGGGGAGCTGTTTTTT CASLEPNTGELFF
. TRBJ2-3 TRBD2 TRBV7-6 TGTGCCAGCAGCCTAGAGCGGGAGAGCACAGATACGCAGTATTTT CASSLERESTDTQYF
few TRBJ1-5 . TRBV12-5 TGTGCTAGTGGTTTGCCGGGCCTGAATCAGCCCCAGCATTTT CASGLPGLNQPQHF
. TRBJ2-6 . TRBV6-1 TGTGCCAGCGCGAGGACAGCGGGTGCTGGGGCCAACGTCCTGACTTTC CASARTAGAGANVLTF
. TRBJ1-1 TRBD1 TRBV28 TGTGCCAGCAGGGATTTCGGGACAGAACATGAAGCTTTCTTT CASRDFGTEHEAFF
. TRBJ2-7 TRBD1 TRBV19 TGTGCCAGTAGTATGGGGACAGGGAACTCCTACGAGCAGTACTTC CASSMGTGNSYEQYF
. TRBJ1-5 . TRBV12-3/TRBV12-4 TGTGCCAGCAGGCAGACACAAGGAGAGCCCCAGCATTTT CASRQTQGEPQHF
. TRBJ1-3 . TRBV18 TGTGCCAGCTCATCCCGGGACTCTGGAAACACCATATATTTT CASSSRDSGNTIYF
few TRBJ2-1 . TRBV7-3 TGTGCCAGCAGCGTTCCAGGTGACAATGAGCAGTTCTTC CASSVPGDNEQFF
. TRBJ2-6 . TRBV11-3 TGTGCCAGCAGCTTCCCCCGACCCTCTGGGGCCAACGTCCTGACTTTC CASSFPRPSGANVLTF
. TRBJ2-5 . TRBV9 TGTGCCAGCAGCGGGGGGCGGACTCAAGAGACCCAGTACTTC CASSGGRTQETQYF
. TRBJ1-5 . TRBV10-2 TGCGCCAGCAGCGAACCGAAATCGTTGGGCAATCAGCCCCAGCATTTT CASSEPKSLGNQPQHF
. TRBJ1-2 . TRBV29-1 TGCAGCGTTGAAGATGCAGGGTTAGGCGGCTACACCTTC CSVEDAGLGGYTF
many TRBJ2-1 . TRBV11-2 TGTGCCAGCAGCTTAGATTGGACGTTCTACAATGAGCAGTTCTTC CASSLDWTFYNEQFF
. TRBJ2-1 . TRBV12-3/TRBV12-4 TGTGCCAGCAGTGGGACGGATAACAATGAGCAGTTCTTC CASSGTDNNEQFF
. TRBJ2-7 . TRBV5-1 TGCGCCAGCAGCTTGGAAGTGGGGATGGACGAGCAGTACTTC CASSLEVGMDEQYF
many TRBJ2-3 . TRBV27 TGTGCCAGCAGACAGGAGGATACGCAGTATTTT CASRQEDTQYF
many TRBJ1-5 TRBD1 TRBV28 TGTGCCAGCAGCCCAACCGGACAGTTGGGGACAGCCCAGCATTTT CASSPTGQLGTAQHF
many TRBJ2-1 . TRBV7-2 TGTGCCAGCACCATAGGACTAGAGCAGTTCTTC CASTIGLEQFF
. TRBJ2-1 . TRBV20-1 TGCAGTGCTGCCGCGAGACTAGATAACAATGAGCAGTTCTTC CSAAARLDNNEQFF
. TRBJ1-4 . TRBV7-2 TGTGCCAGCAGCGACAGAGGGGACCTGGCGAATGAAAAACTGTTTTTT CASSDRGDLANEKLFF
. TRBJ2-7 TRBD1 TRBV12-3/TRBV12-4 TGTGCCAGCAGTCTAAAACTAGGGGGCAATGAGCAGTACTTC CASSLKLGGNEQYF
many TRBJ2-1 . TRBV12-3/TRBV12-4 TGTGCCAGCAGTTTAGCCCCGGACCCCTCGCGGAGCAATGAGCAGTTCTTC CASSLAPDPSRSNEQFF
few TRBJ2-5 TRBD2 TRBV11-3 TGTGCCAGCAGCTACCGGACTAGCTCTCTGTACTTC CASSYRTSSLYF
. TRBJ1-5 TRBD1 TRBV18 TGTGCCAGCTCACCGGGACAGAGCAATCAGCCCCAGCATTTT CASSPGQSNQPQHF
. TRBJ2-3 TRBD2 TRBV9 TGTGCCAGCAGCGGCGGGACTATCGGCACAGATACGCAGTATTTT CASSGGTIGTDTQYF
many TRBJ2-7 TRBD2 TRBV6-2/TRBV6-3 TGTGCCAGTCGGACTAGCGGGAGAACCGAGCAGTACTTC CASRTSGRTEQYF
. TRBJ2-2 . TRBV18 TGTGCCAGCGAAGATGACAGATCGGGCACCGGGGAGCTGTTTTTT CASEDDRSGTGELFF
many TRBJ1-5 . TRBV20-1 TGCAGTGCTAGAGCAAGTGAGGGTCAGAATCAGCCCCAGCATTTT CSARASEGQNQPQHF
many TRBJ2-7 . TRBV28 TGTGCCAGCAGTTTACCGGGTCCCCGTTCCTACGAGCAGTACTTC CASSLPGPRSYEQYF
many TRBJ2-5 . TRBV7-9 TGTGCCAGCAGCCCTACGGGGGAGACCCAGTACTTC CASSPTGETQYF
many TRBJ2-3 TRBD2 TRBV7-8 TGTGCCAGCAGCCCAAGGGCTAGCGGAGGGGTAGATACGCAGTATTTT CASSPRASGGVDTQYF